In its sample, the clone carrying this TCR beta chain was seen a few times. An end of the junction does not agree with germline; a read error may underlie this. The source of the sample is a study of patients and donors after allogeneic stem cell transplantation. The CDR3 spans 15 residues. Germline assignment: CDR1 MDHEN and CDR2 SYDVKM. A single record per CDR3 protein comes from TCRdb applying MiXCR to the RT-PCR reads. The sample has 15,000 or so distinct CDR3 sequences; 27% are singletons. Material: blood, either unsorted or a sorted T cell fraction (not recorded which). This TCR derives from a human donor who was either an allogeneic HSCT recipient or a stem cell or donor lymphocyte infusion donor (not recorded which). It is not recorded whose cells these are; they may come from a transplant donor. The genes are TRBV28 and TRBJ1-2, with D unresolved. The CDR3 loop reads CASSLGYRRHYGYTF. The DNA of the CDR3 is TGTGCCAGTAGTTTGGGCTACAGAAGACACTATGGCTACACCTTC.